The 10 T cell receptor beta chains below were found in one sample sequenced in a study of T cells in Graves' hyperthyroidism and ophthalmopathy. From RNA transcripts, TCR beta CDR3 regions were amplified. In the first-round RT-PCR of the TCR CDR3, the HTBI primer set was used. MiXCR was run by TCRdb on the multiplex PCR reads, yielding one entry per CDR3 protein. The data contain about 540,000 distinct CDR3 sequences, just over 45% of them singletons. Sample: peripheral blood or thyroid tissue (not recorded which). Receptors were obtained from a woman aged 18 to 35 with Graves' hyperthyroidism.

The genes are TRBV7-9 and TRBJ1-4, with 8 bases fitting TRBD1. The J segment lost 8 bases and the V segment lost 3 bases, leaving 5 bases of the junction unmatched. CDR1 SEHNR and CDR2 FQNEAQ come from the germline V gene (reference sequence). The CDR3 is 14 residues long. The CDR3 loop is CASSFQGAGEKLFF. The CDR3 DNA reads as TGTGCCAGCAGCTTTCAGGGGGCTGGGGAAAAACTGTTTTTT. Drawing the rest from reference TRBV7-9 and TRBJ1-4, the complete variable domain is DTGVSQNPRHKITKRGQNVTFRCDPISEHNRLYWYRQTLGQGPEFLTYFQNEAQLEKSRLLSDRFSAERPKGSFSTLEIQRTEQGDSAMYLCASSFQGAGEKLFFGSGTQLSVL.

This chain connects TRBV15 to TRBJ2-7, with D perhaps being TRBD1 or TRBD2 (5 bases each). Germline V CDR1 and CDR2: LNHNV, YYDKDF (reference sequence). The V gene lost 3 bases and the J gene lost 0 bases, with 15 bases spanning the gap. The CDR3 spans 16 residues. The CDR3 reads CATSSVSGTSSYEQYF. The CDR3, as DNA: TGTGCCACCAGCAGTGTATCCGGGACCAGCTCCTACGAGCAGTACTTC. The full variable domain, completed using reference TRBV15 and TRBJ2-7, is DAMVIQNPRYQVTQFGKPVTLSCSQTLNHNVMYWYQQKSSQAPKLLFHYYDKDFNNEADTPDNFQSRRPNTSFCFLDIRSPGLGDTAMYLCATSSVSGTSSYEQYFGPGTRLTVT.

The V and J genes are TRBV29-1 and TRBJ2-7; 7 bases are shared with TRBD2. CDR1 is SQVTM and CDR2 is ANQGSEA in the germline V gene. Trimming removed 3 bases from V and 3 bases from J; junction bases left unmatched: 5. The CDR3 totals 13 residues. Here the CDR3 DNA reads TGCAGCGTTGAGTTGGGGGGGTTCTACGAGCAGTACTTC. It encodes CSVELGGFYEQYF.

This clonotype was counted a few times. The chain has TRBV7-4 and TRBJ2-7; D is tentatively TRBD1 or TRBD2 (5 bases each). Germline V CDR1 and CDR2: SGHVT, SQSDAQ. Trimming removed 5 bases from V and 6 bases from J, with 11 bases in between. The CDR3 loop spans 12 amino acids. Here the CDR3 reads CASSQEGFEQYF. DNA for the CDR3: TGTGCCAGCAGCCAAGAGGGGTTCGAGCAGTACTTC.

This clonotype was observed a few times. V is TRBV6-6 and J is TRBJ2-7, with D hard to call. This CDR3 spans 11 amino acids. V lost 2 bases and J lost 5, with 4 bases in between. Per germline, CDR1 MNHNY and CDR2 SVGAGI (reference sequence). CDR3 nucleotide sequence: TGTGCCAGCAGTTACCAGGACGAGCAGTACTTC. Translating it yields CASSYQDEQYF.

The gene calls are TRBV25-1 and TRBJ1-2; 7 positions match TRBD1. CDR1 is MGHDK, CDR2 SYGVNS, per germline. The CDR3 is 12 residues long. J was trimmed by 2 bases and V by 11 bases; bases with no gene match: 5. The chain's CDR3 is CAGQARNYGYTF. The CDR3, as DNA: TGTGCCGGACAGGCGCGGAACTATGGCTACACCTTC.

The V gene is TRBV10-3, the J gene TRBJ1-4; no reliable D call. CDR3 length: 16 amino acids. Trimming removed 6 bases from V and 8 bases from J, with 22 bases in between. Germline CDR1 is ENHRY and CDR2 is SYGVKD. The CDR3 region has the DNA TGTGCCATCAGCGCCTCCTCCGGGAGCGTTAGGGAAAAACTGTTTTTT. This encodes CAISASSGSVREKLFF.

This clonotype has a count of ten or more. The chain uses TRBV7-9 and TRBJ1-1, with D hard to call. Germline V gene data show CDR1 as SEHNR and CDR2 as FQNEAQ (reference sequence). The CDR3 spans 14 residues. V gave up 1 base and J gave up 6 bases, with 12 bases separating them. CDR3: CASSLVRSDAEAFF. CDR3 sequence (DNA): TGTGCCAGCAGCTTAGTGAGGTCAGACGCTGAAGCTTTCTTT.

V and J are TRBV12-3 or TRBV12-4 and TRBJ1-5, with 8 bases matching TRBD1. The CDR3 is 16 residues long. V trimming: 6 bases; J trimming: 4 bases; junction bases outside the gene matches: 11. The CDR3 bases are TGTGCCAGCAGCCCGCGAGGGACAGGTAAAAATCAGCCCCAGCATTTT. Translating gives CASSPRGTGKNQPQHF.

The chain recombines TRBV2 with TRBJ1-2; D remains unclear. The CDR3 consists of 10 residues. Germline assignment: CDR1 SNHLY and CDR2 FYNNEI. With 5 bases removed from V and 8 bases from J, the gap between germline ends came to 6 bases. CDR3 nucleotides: TGTGCCAGCAGTAACTTGGGCTACACCTTC. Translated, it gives CASSNLGYTF.